This is a list of T cell receptor beta chains from one sample in a study of spatial heterogeneity in lung cancer. TCRdb processed the 5' RACE reads anew with MiXCR; each CDR3 protein has one entry. The sample includes about 20,000 distinct CDR3 sequences, over 8% of them seen just once. The source material was PBMCs, sampled at follow-up. These receptor sequences come from a female donor with early-stage non-small cell lung cancer. Both conserved end residues are part of each CDR3. A D gene is named only where the DNA matches it firmly. Clone size is shown for a subset of rows, as once, few, many or a class of expanded clone.

size,J,V,D,CDR3,DNA
many,TRBJ2-1,TRBV5-1,TRBD1,CASSLGGGMSYNEQFF,TGCGCCAGCAGCTTGGGAGGGGGCATGTCCTACAATGAGCAGTTCTTC
NA,TRBJ2-5,TRBV29-1,TRBD1,CSARDRPQETQYF,TGCAGCGCCCGGGACAGGCCCCAAGAGACCCAGTACTTC
many,TRBJ1-2,TRBV4-1,NA,CASSQVLGLGGYTF,TGCGCCAGCAGCCAAGTGTTGGGGTTGGGTGGCTACACCTTC
many,TRBJ2-2,TRBV7-2,TRBD1,CASSLNPGQGTTGELFF,TGTGCCAGCAGCCTCAATCCGGGACAGGGCACAACCGGGGAGCTGTTTTTT
once,TRBJ2-1,TRBV23-1,TRBD2,CASSQKSLAGVAAFGLRDEQFF,TGCGCCAGCAGTCAAAAGTCCCTAGCGGGAGTAGCGGCTTTTGGATTACGGGATGAGCAGTTCTTC
few,TRBJ1-2,TRBV11-2,NA,CASSLDGFYGYTF,TGTGCCAGCAGCTTAGACGGGTTTTATGGCTACACCTTC
many,TRBJ2-3,TRBV20-1,NA,CSAREWGKRTQYF,TGCAGTGCTAGAGAGTGGGGAAAACGTACGCAGTATTTT
many,TRBJ1-4,TRBV20-1,NA,CSARGGATNEKLFF,TGCAGTGCTCGCGGGGGGGCAACTAATGAAAAACTGTTTTTT
NA,TRBJ2-7,TRBV29-1,NA,CSVDLPAYEQYF,TGCAGCGTTGACCTTCCCGCCTACGAGCAGTACTTC
NA,TRBJ2-2,TRBV4-3,TRBD2,CASSQTSGDLTGELFF,TGCGCCAGCAGCCAGACTAGCGGGGACCTCACCGGGGAGCTGTTTTTT
medium-sized,TRBJ2-5,TRBV28,TRBD1,CASSPRGQVEETQYF,TGTGCCAGCAGTCCAAGGGGACAGGTAGAAGAGACCCAGTACTTC
NA,TRBJ2-5,TRBV10-3,TRBD1,CAISERGTEETQYF,TGTGCCATCAGTGAGAGAGGGACAGAAGAGACCCAGTACTTC
many,TRBJ2-7,TRBV5-4,TRBD2,CASSLGSGMGEQYF,TGTGCCAGCAGCTTGGGTAGCGGGATGGGCGAGCAGTACTTC
many,TRBJ1-1,TRBV4-1,NA,CASSQEDRNTEAFF,TGCGCCAGCAGCCAAGAGGACAGGAACACTGAAGCTTTCTTT